The 18 T cell receptor beta chains in this list originate from one sample, sequenced in a study of beta chain features in type 1 diabetes. The entirety of the isolated RNA underwent reverse transcription, so expressed TCRB transcripts were sequenced. The table came from immunoSEQ multiplex PCR; TCRdb's copy has only in-frame clones and leaves some out. This table has nearly 250,000 clones, about 63% appearing once. Sequenced material: naive CD4+ T cells from blood. These receptors were collected from a man aged 30 to 45 in good health.

This clone was found a few times. The V call is TRBV10-3, the J call TRBJ2-5; possibly TRBD1 or TRBD2 for D (6 bases each). Trimming removed 3 bases at V and 4 bases at J, with 15 bases between. This CDR3 has 15 residues. Germline CDR1 is ENHRY and CDR2 is SYGVKD. The CDR3 loop reads CAISDLGGGRETQYF. Here the CDR3 DNA reads TGTGCCATCAGTGATCTCGGAGGGGGGCGAGAGACCCAGTACTTC.

The rearrangement uses TRBV7-2 and TRBJ2-4, with unresolved D. V was shortened by 6 bases and J by 9 bases, with 12 bases between the two germline ends. CDR1 is SGHTA and CDR2 is FQGNSA in the germline V gene. The CDR3 loop spans 12 amino acids. As DNA, the CDR3 is TGTGCCAGCAGAACGGCGGTGGGCATTCAGTACTTC. Protein product: CASRTAVGIQYF.

Turning to this clone: Other DNA sequences in the sample encode the same CDR3. The rearrangement uses TRBV9 and TRBJ2-1; 11 nucleotides align to TRBD2. After removal of 2 bases from V and 4 bases from J, the junction contained 2 bases not matched to a gene. The germline gives CDR1 SGDLS, CDR2 YYNGEE. The CDR3 is 15 amino acids. CDR3 sequence (DNA): TGTGCCAGCAGCGTTGGGACTAGCGGTTACAATGAGCAGTTCTTC. Residues: CASSVGTSGYNEQFF. The complete variable domain, with remaining parts taken from reference TRBV9 and TRBJ2-1, reads DSGVTQTPKHLITATGQRVTLRCSPRSGDLSVYWYQQSLDQGLQFLIQYYNGEERAKGNILERFSAQQFPDLHSELNLSSLELGDSALYFCASSVGTSGYNEQFFGPGTRLTVL.

The chain combines TRBV19 with TRBJ1-1; D is undetermined. Trimming cost V 6 bases and J 1 base, with 9 bases left between them. Germline V gene lookup returns CDR1 LNHDA and CDR2 SQIVND (reference sequence). There are 13 residues in the CDR3. In DNA form, the CDR3 reads TGTGCCAGTAGGGTTAGGCAGAACACTGAAGCTTTCTTT. Protein: CASRVRQNTEAFF.

The chain employs TRBV28 and TRBJ2-7, with 7 bases that match TRBD1. This CDR3 has 16 residues. Germline V gives CDR1 MDHEN, CDR2 SYDVKM. V lost 5 bases, J lost 6 bases, and 16 bases stayed unmatched. For the CDR3, the DNA is TGTGCCAGCAGTCTGGCCCCAACAGGGGTACGCGCCGAGCAGTACTTC. Protein product: CASSLAPTGVRAEQYF.

This chain uses TRBV29-1 with TRBJ1-3, with D uncertain. Trimming removed 6 bases at V and 4 bases at J, with 10 bases between. Looked up from germline, CDR1 is SQVTM and CDR2 is ANQGSEA. This CDR3 has 12 residues. CDR3 sequence (DNA): TGCAGCGTCGCCATCGGCGGAAACACCATATATTTT. Translation gives CSVAIGGNTIYF.

This chain joins TRBV30 and TRBJ1-5, with 10 bases identical to TRBD1. This CDR3 is 15 amino acids long. Germline CDR1 GTSNPN, CDR2 SVGIG (reference sequence). Unmatched junction bases numbered 3, after V lost 2 bases and J lost 2 bases. CDR3 sequence (DNA): TGTGCCTGGAGTCCCGGGACAGGGGGCAATCAGCCCCAGCATTTT. Its translation: CAWSPGTGGNQPQHF.

The CDR3 region has the DNA TGTGCCAGCAGCCCGCCGACTAGCGGGAGTACCGGGGAGCTGTTTTTT. Translated: CASSPPTSGSTGELFF. V usage is TRBV7-9 and J usage is TRBJ2-2; 12 positions agree with TRBD2. The length of the CDR3 is 16 residues. The ends lost 5 bases at V and 5 bases at J; junction bases unmatched: 6. In germline, CDR1 is SEHNR, CDR2 FQNEAQ (reference sequence).

This clone has a single count. The CDR3 loop is CAWIPFDTIAGDSYNEQFF. CDR3 DNA sequence: TGTGCCTGGATCCCTTTCGATACTATAGCGGGAGACTCCTACAATGAGCAGTTCTTC. V usage is TRBV30 and J usage is TRBJ2-1; TRBD2 matches 9 bases. Germline V CDR1 and CDR2: GTSNPN, SVGIG (reference sequence). The CDR3 contains 19 residues. V was clipped by 4 bases and J by 0 bases; unmatched bases: 16.

The gene calls are TRBV29-1 and TRBJ2-5, with TRBD2 matching over 9 bases. J lost 4 bases, V lost 7 bases, and 10 bases had no gene match. CDR3 length: 14 amino acids. Germline values: CDR1 SQVTM, CDR2 ANQGSEA. This CDR3 is CSETKAGGSETQYF. CDR3 nucleotides: TGCAGCGAGACTAAAGCGGGAGGTTCAGAGACCCAGTACTTC.

The chain couples TRBV15 to TRBJ2-6; D is unclear. V was cut by 3 bases and J by 0 bases, with 9 bases left in between. The CDR3 spans 16 residues. In germline, CDR1 is LNHNV, CDR2 YYDKDF (reference sequence). CDR3 amino acids: CATSSRLFSGANVLTF. CDR3 nucleotide sequence: TGTGCCACCAGCAGCCGTTTATTCTCTGGGGCCAACGTCCTGACTTTC.

V gene TRBV2 combines with J gene TRBJ2-1; weak D call: TRBD2 (5 bases). V was cut by 7 bases and J by 9 bases, with 13 bases left in between. CDR3 length equals 12 residues. In germline, CDR1 is SNHLY, CDR2 FYNNEI. The CDR3 reads CASKAPAGEQFF. CDR3 nucleotides: TGTGCCAGCAAAGCCCCCGCGGGTGAGCAGTTCTTC.

V gene TRBV7-9 combines with J gene TRBJ2-1; 9 bases are a match to TRBD1. The V gene's germline CDR1 is SEHNR and CDR2 FQNEAQ (reference sequence). This CDR3 has 15 amino acids. V lost 5 bases and J lost 4; bases outside the gene matches: 6. The CDR3 protein is CASSPAGQGYNEQFF. CDR3 sequence (DNA): TGTGCCAGCAGCCCCGCGGGACAGGGATACAATGAGCAGTTCTTC.

Only a few counts were recorded for this clone. The CDR3, as DNA: TGTGCCAGCTCACCCGGCCCTAGTCCCCCAGATACGCAGTATTTT. This gives the protein CASSPGPSPPDTQYF. The chain is built from TRBV18 and TRBJ2-3; no reliable D call. The V gene lost 3 bases and the J gene lost 4 bases, with 14 bases spanning the gap. Looked up from germline, CDR1 is KGHSH and CDR2 is LQKENI. The CDR3 runs to 15 residues.

This chain uses TRBV7-9 with TRBJ2-5; weak D call: TRBD2 (5 bases). The CDR3 runs 15 residues. Germline V gives CDR1 SEHNR, CDR2 FQNEAQ (reference sequence). Trimming took off 2 bases at V and 3 bases at J, with 13 bases between the two ends. Written as DNA, the CDR3 is TGTGCCAGCAGCTTAACGGTCCTAGCTAAAGAGACCCAGTACTTC. Amino acids: CASSLTVLAKETQYF.

The J gene is TRBJ2-5, the V gene TRBV9, with 9 nucleotides matching TRBD2. This CDR3 contains 17 residues. Germline loops: CDR1 SGDLS, CDR2 YYNGEE. The junction had 10 bases not matched to a gene; V was cut back by 4 bases and J by 0 bases. The CDR3 sequence: CASSSAASGTYQETQYF. The CDR3 DNA sequence: TGTGCCAGCAGCTCAGCGGCTAGCGGGACGTACCAAGAGACCCAGTACTTC.

This clone was counted a single time. The gene calls are TRBV30 and TRBJ2-4, with D tentatively TRBD1 (6 bases). CDR1 GTSNPN and CDR2 SVGIG come from the germline V gene (reference sequence). V was cut by 2 bases and J by 2 bases, with 13 bases left in between. This CDR3 contains 15 residues. CDR3 nucleotide sequence: TGTGCCTGGAGTCTACAGGGTTCAACCAAAAACATTCAGTACTTC. It is translated as CAWSLQGSTKNIQYF.

V and J are TRBV30 and TRBJ1-4; no firm D call. Trimming left V 0 bases short and J 8 bases short, with 10 bases between. CDR3 length: 13 residues. Germline V CDR1 and CDR2: GTSNPN, SVGIG (reference sequence). The CDR3 bases are TGTGCCTGGAGTGTACTTCAAGGGGAAAAACTGTTTTTT. It translates to CAWSVLQGEKLFF.